The source of this T cell receptor beta chain is a study of cytomegalovirus exposure and HLA in healthy donors. The PCR had 60 Vbeta and 13 Jbeta primers. Clones were sequenced by immunoSEQ multiplex PCR, and TCRdb holds only the in-frame ones, with some missing. The sample holds roughly 160,000 clones, 80% to 90% seen once. This CDR3 region has 15 residues. Per germline, CDR1 MDHEN and CDR2 SYDVKM. V was shortened by 5 bases and J by 4 bases, with 17 bases between the two germline ends. The sequenced material came from PBMCs. This clonotype was sampled from a male donor in good health and CMV-seronegative. This rearrangement joins TRBV28 to TRBJ1-2; D call uncertain. The CDR3 protein is CASSNRDSERYGYTF. CDR3 bases: TGTGCCAGCAGTAATCGGGATTCCGAACGCTATGGCTACACCTTC.